The next 23 T cell receptor beta chains were all read from a single sample in a study of cytomegalovirus exposure and HLA in healthy donors. The PCR had 60 Vbeta and 13 Jbeta primers. TCRdb keeps only in-frame clones here, not all; method: immunoSEQ multiplex PCR. The sample contains more than 65,000 clones, about 74% of which appear only once. The sequenced sample consisted of PBMCs. Receptors were obtained from a middle-aged man in good health and CMV-seronegative.

This clone occurred once. The chain carries TRBV4-1 and TRBJ2-5; D is ambiguous. This CDR3 region has 14 residues. Deletions cut 2 bases from V and 0 bases from J, with 7 bases between. Germline V lookup: CDR1 MGHRA, CDR2 YSYEKL. The CDR3 DNA reads TGCGCCAGCAGCCAATTCCAGTACCAAGAGACCCAGTACTTC. Translating gives CASSQFQYQETQYF.

This sequence joins TRBV9 and TRBJ2-7; 9 bases map to TRBD2. Trimming at V came to 0 bases and at J to 3 bases, leaving 4 bases not matched to a gene. The CDR3 consists of 15 residues. CDR1 and CDR2 from the germline V gene are SGDLS and YYNGEE. DNA of the CDR3: TGTGCCAGCAGCGTAGGTAGCGGGGGAATCTACGAGCAGTACTTC. Translating gives CASSVGSGGIYEQYF.

J is TRBJ1-5 and V is TRBV30, with 9 nucleotides matching TRBD1. Germline assignment: CDR1 GTSNPN and CDR2 SVGIG (reference sequence). The CDR3 is made up of 16 amino acids. Trimming removed 4 bases from V and 4 bases from J; junction bases left unmatched: 11. In DNA, the CDR3 is TGTGCCTGGAAGGAACAAACCGGGACAGGGAATCAGCCCCAGCATTTT. This codes for CAWKEQTGTGNQPQHF.

The rearrangement links TRBV9 to TRBJ2-3; the match to TRBD2 covers 8 bases. V lost 0 bases to trimming and J lost 2 bases; unmatched junction nucleotides: 8. Per the germline V gene, CDR1 is SGDLS and CDR2 is YYNGEE. The CDR3 consists of 17 residues. The CDR3 DNA is TGTGCCAGCAGCGTAGGATTGCGGGGGGCGCTCACAGATACGCAGTATTTT. Translated: CASSVGLRGALTDTQYF.

This rearrangement joins TRBV9 to TRBJ2-3; 10 positions agree with TRBD1. This CDR3 contains 16 residues. CDR1 SGDLS and CDR2 YYNGEE come from the germline V gene. The J segment lost 0 bases and the V segment lost 3 bases, leaving 4 bases of the junction unmatched. CDR3 coding DNA: TGTGCCAGCAGCGCCCCGGGACAGGGGAGCACAGATACGCAGTATTTT. Encoded protein: CASSAPGQGSTDTQYF.

This chain uses TRBV9 with TRBJ1-5; D perhaps matches TRBD1 (6 bases). V was trimmed by 0 bases and J by 6 bases, leaving 10 bases between them. The CDR3 totals 14 residues. Germline V gene lookup returns CDR1 SGDLS and CDR2 YYNGEE. The CDR3 region is CASSVGGGVQPQHF. In DNA, the CDR3 is TGTGCCAGCAGCGTAGGTGGGGGCGTTCAGCCCCAGCATTTT. Complete variable domain (other parts from reference TRBV9 and TRBJ1-5): DSGVTQTPKHLITATGQRVTLRCSPRSGDLSVYWYQQSLDQGLQFLIQYYNGEERAKGNILERFSAQQFPDLHSELNLSSLELGDSALYFCASSVGGGVQPQHFGDGTRLSIL.

The chain is built from TRBV4-3 and TRBJ1-6, with D possibly matching TRBD1 (5 bases). The CDR3 has 13 residues. Germline V gene sequence: CDR1 LGHNA, CDR2 YSLEER. V was trimmed by 0 bases and J by 10 bases, leaving 7 bases between them. The CDR3 sequence: CASSQEGVSPLHF. The CDR3 bases are TGCGCCAGCAGCCAAGAAGGGGTCTCACCCCTCCACTTT.

The rearrangement joins TRBV4-1 to TRBJ2-7; 11 bases align to TRBD2. The J segment lost 1 base and the V segment lost 6 bases, leaving 11 bases of the junction unmatched. This CDR3 has 17 amino acids. Germline V gene sequence: CDR1 MGHRA, CDR2 YSYEKL. The CDR3 DNA reads as TGCGCCAGCAGAGGAGCGGGGGCTAGCGGGGGGTCCTACGAGCAGTACTTC. The encoded protein is CASRGAGASGGSYEQYF.

The chain employs TRBV14 and TRBJ1-2; D is uncertain. The germline V gene has CDR1 SGHDN and CDR2 FVKESK. V lost 2 bases to trimming and J lost 7 bases, with 11 bases between them. The CDR3 spans 13 residues. The CDR3 sequence: CASSQYTVGGYTF. CDR3 DNA: TGTGCCAGCAGCCAATACACAGTCGGTGGCTACACCTTC.

This rearrangement joins TRBV29-1 to TRBJ2-1; TRBD2 aligns across 8 bases. CDR1 is SQVTM, CDR2 ANQGSEA, per germline. The J segment lost 4 bases and the V segment lost 6 bases, leaving 8 bases of the junction unmatched. This CDR3 comprises 14 residues. The CDR3 bases are TGCAGCGTCCAGGGAGCGGGGGTATACAATGAGCAGTTCTTC. Amino acid sequence: CSVQGAGVYNEQFF.

This sequence joins TRBV19 and TRBJ1-2; perhaps TRBD1 as D (5 bases). Trimming cost V 8 bases and J 8 bases, with 24 bases left between them. Germline CDR1 LNHDA, CDR2 SQIVND (reference sequence). The CDR3 is made up of 15 amino acids. Here the CDR3 DNA reads TGTGCCAGTGCCAGCGGGGCGGTTGGGCTTTGGGGCTACACCTTC. Its protein is CASASGAVGLWGYTF.

This clone has more than one count but fewer than ten. The chain combines TRBV5-1 with TRBJ2-3, with D tentatively TRBD2 (6 bases). The germline V gene has CDR1 SGHRS and CDR2 YFSETQ. CDR3 size: 16 residues. Trimming pared 3 bases from V and 0 bases from J, leaving 14 bases between. CDR3 coding DNA: TGCGCCAGCAGCTGGGGCGGAGGGGTAAGCACAGATACGCAGTATTTT. Translated, it gives CASSWGGGVSTDTQYF.

The rearrangement joins TRBV9 to TRBJ1-6, with TRBD1 matching over 9 bases. The J segment lost 9 bases and the V segment lost 0 bases, leaving 4 bases of the junction unmatched. This CDR3 spans 15 amino acids. Germline V CDR1 and CDR2: SGDLS, YYNGEE. The CDR3 region has the DNA TGTGCCAGCAGCGTAGCGGGACAGGGTGTTTCACCCCTCCACTTT. It encodes CASSVAGQGVSPLHF. Based on the CDR3 plus reference TRBV9 and TRBJ1-6, the full variable domain is DSGVTQTPKHLITATGQRVTLRCSPRSGDLSVYWYQQSLDQGLQFLIQYYNGEERAKGNILERFSAQQFPDLHSELNLSSLELGDSALYFCASSVAGQGVSPLHFGNGTRLTVT.

The chain joins TRBV5-1 to TRBJ2-1; 9 positions match TRBD1. The CDR3 runs 16 residues. Germline V gene data show CDR1 as SGHRS and CDR2 as YFSETQ. Trimming at V came to 4 bases and at J to 1 base, leaving 6 bases not matched to a gene. The CDR3 is CASSGPGTGSYNEQFF. CDR3 bases: TGCGCCAGCAGCGGCCCCGGGACAGGGTCCTACAATGAGCAGTTCTTC. The full variable domain, with the rest looked up from reference TRBV5-1 and TRBJ2-1, is KAGVTQTPRYLIKTRGQQVTLSCSPISGHRSVSWYQQTPGQGLQFLFEYFSETQRNKGNFPGRFSGRQFSNSRSEMNVSTLELGDSALYLCASSGPGTGSYNEQFFGPGTRLTVL.

The chain employs TRBV5-6 and TRBJ1-2; a weak D match, TRBD1 (5 bases). The CDR3 is 13 amino acids. Germline CDR1 reads SGHDT; CDR2 reads YYEEEE. The V and J ends lost 4 bases and 5 bases respectively, with 12 bases between them. Written as DNA, the CDR3 is TGTGCCAGCAGCAGTCCAGGGTCATATGGCTACACCTTC. This translates into CASSSPGSYGYTF.

The chain uses TRBV28 and TRBJ2-5; 9 positions match TRBD1. Germline loops: CDR1 MDHEN, CDR2 SYDVKM. The CDR3 has 15 residues. The V and J ends lost 3 bases and 5 bases, in that order; junction bases with no gene match: 7. As DNA, the CDR3 is TGTGCCAGCAGTTTGGGACAGGGTTCCCATGAGACCCAGTACTTC. This gives the protein CASSLGQGSHETQYF.

Worth noting for this clone: Germline and junction disagree at one end, which may indicate a read error. This chain uses TRBV6-5 with TRBJ2-5; D is unclear. Judging by the DNA end, TRBJ2-7 fits better; the J call may be wrong. Looked up from germline, CDR1 is MNHEY and CDR2 is SVGAGI. This CDR3 is 15 amino acids long. CDR3 nucleotide sequence: TGTGCCAGCAGCTACTCCGAGGCCAGTGCCTACGAGCAGTACTTC. It encodes CASSYSEASAYEQYF.

The CDR3: CASSYLGTRTYEQYF. The CDR3 nucleotides are TGTGCCAGCAGTTATCTCGGGACTAGGACCTACGAGCAGTACTTC. The J gene is TRBJ2-7, the V gene TRBV6-6; TRBD2 aligns across 8 bases. Germline V gene data show CDR1 as MNHNY and CDR2 as SVGAGI (reference sequence). This CDR3 has 15 amino acids. V shed 3 bases, J shed 2 bases, and the junction held 6 bases outside the gene matches.

This rearrangement joins TRBV9 to TRBJ2-3; 7 positions agree with TRBD2. V lost 3 bases, J lost 2 bases, and 9 bases stayed unmatched. Germline CDR1 is SGDLS and CDR2 is YYNGEE. The length of the CDR3 is 16 residues. The CDR3: CASSATGGRYTDTQYF. CDR3 DNA: TGTGCCAGCAGCGCAACCGGGGGGAGATACACAGATACGCAGTATTTT.

V gene TRBV18 combines with J gene TRBJ1-1; perhaps TRBD1 as D (5 bases). Germline CDR1 reads KGHSH; CDR2 reads LQKENI. This CDR3 has 14 amino acids. The V and J ends lost 2 bases and 5 bases respectively, with 12 bases between them. The CDR3 coding sequence is TGTGCCAGCTCACCAGGCGGGGGGGGAACTGAAGCTTTCTTT. Amino acid sequence: CASSPGGGGTEAFF.

V and J are TRBV28 and TRBJ1-1, with TRBD1 matching over 7 bases. This CDR3 region has 12 residues. From germline, CDR1 is MDHEN and CDR2 SYDVKM. This CDR3 is CTTKGAGTEAFF. The CDR3 bases are TGTACCACCAAGGGGGCCGGCACTGAAGCTTTCTTT.

The V gene is TRBV18, the J gene TRBJ1-6, with 8 bases fitting TRBD1. CDR1 is KGHSH and CDR2 is LQKENI in the germline V gene. The CDR3 spans 15 residues. V lost 3 bases and J lost 4; bases outside the gene matches: 2. CDR3 protein: CASSPGTGYNSPLHF. For the CDR3, the DNA is TGTGCCAGCTCACCGGGGACAGGTTATAATTCACCCCTCCACTTT.

This clone has just a few counts. This chain joins TRBV11-3 and TRBJ2-7, with 10 bases matching TRBD1. The V gene end was trimmed by 4 bases and the J gene end by 2 bases; junction bases not matched to a gene: 2. Per germline, CDR1 SGHNT and CDR2 YENEEA. The CDR3 contains 14 residues. The CDR3 protein is CASSSGTGAYEQYF. CDR3 in DNA: TGTGCCAGCAGCTCAGGGACAGGGGCCTACGAGCAGTACTTC.